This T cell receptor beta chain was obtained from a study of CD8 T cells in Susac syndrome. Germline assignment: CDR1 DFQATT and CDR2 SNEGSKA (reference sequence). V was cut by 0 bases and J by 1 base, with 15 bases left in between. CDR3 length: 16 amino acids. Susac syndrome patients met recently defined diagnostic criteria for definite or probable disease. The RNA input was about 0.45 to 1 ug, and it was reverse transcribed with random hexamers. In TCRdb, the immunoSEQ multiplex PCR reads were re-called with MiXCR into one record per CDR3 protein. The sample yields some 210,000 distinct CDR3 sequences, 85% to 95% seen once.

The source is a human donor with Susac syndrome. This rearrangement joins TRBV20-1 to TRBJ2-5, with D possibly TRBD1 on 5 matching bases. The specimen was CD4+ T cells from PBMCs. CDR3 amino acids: CSARDRGRVFQETQYF. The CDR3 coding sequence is TGCAGTGCTAGAGATAGGGGCAGAGTGTTCCAAGAGACCCAGTACTTC.